Listed below are T cell receptor beta chains from one sample, sequenced in a study of cytotoxic CD8 clonotypes in ibrutinib-treated CLL. Generated by immunoSEQ multiplex PCR, the TCRdb table keeps only in-frame clones and is missing some. Among some 50,000 clones listed, about 70% were seen once. Here the sequenced sample was PBMCs, taken after 12 months of ibrutinib treatment. These receptors were taken from a human donor with chronic lymphocytic leukemia. Each CDR3 is given with its conserved first and last residue. A D gene is named only where the DNA matches it firmly. Size is omitted from some rows. Given values are once, few, many or a class for expanded clones.

TRBJ1-2,.,TRBV6-5,few,TGTGCCAGCAGTTACACAGCCAGCTATGGCTACACCTTC,CASSYTASYGYTF
TRBJ1-2,TRBD1,TRBV7-2,.,TGTGCCAGCAGCTCCAGGACAGGGAGCAGGGACTATGGCTACACCTTC,CASSSRTGSRDYGYTF
TRBJ1-1,.,TRBV6-5,once,TGTGCCAGCAGATACAAGGGGATGATAAACACTGAAGCTTTCTTT,CASRYKGMINTEAFF
TRBJ1-2,.,TRBV30,many,TGTGCCTGGACCAGGAATGAAGGCTACACCTTC,CAWTRNEGYTF
TRBJ1-2,.,TRBV27,.,TGTGCCAGCAGCACCACAGGGACGGGCGGCTACACCTTC,CASSTTGTGGYTF
TRBJ1-4,.,TRBV5-1,.,TGCGCCAGCAGCACCACAGGCTATAATGAAAAACTGTTTTTT,CASSTTGYNEKLFF
TRBJ1-2,TRBD1,TRBV11-1,.,TGTGCCAGCAGCCCCTTGGGGACAGGGGGCGTCTATGGCTACACCTTC,CASSPLGTGGVYGYTF
TRBJ2-7,TRBD1,TRBV27,.,TGTGCCAGCAGTACCCCACGACAGGGGGGGACCTACGAGCAGTACTTC,CASSTPRQGGTYEQYF
TRBJ1-1,TRBD1,TRBV6-6,.,TGTGCCAGCAGTTCCCGACAGGGGCTGAACACTGAAGCTTTCTTT,CASSSRQGLNTEAFF
TRBJ2-7,.,TRBV19,.,TGTGCCAGTAGTATAGCCCCTCCGGGGGTAAGCTCCTACGAGCAGTACTTC,CASSIAPPGVSSYEQYF
TRBJ2-7,.,TRBV5-1,.,TGCGCCAGCAGCTTGGGACAGGAAGGTGACGAGCAGTACTTC,CASSLGQEGDEQYF
TRBJ2-5,.,TRBV9,once,TGTGCCAGCAGCGACGGACAGCCGTACCAAGAGACCCAGTACTTC,CASSDGQPYQETQYF
TRBJ2-3,.,TRBV2,.,TGTGCCAGCGGAGAAAGCCCCACAGATACGCAGTATTTT,CASGESPTDTQYF
TRBJ1-3,.,TRBV9,once,TGTGCCAGCAGCGTAGGGCAGGGGAGCACCATATATTTT,CASSVGQGSTIYF
TRBJ1-2,.,TRBV5-1,.,TGCGCCAGCAGACCCGACCCTCCCTATGGCTACACCTTC,CASRPDPPYGYTF
TRBJ2-7,.,TRBV7-9,few,TGTGCCAGCAGCGCCACCGCTGGCGACCTCCTATCGATCTACGAGCAGTACTTC,CASSATAGDLLSIYEQYF
TRBJ2-5,.,TRBV14,.,TGTGCCAGCAGCCAGGCCTTAGCCCTCGGCGAGACCCAGTACTTC,CASSQALALGETQYF
TRBJ1-6,.,TRBV21-1,.,TGTGCCAGCAGAGACCTCAATTCTGACGGCGTCTGTGGTTCACCCCTCCACTTT,CASRDLNSDGVCGSPLHF
TRBJ2-5,TRBD1,TRBV2,.,TGTGCCAGCAGTGAAGCTAGGACAGGAGGTCAAGAGACCCAGTACTTC,CASSEARTGGQETQYF
TRBJ2-7,.,TRBV2,.,TGTGCCAGCAGTGGGCAGGCCCTCGTTTTGCGGGAGCAGTACTTC,CASSGQALVLREQYF
TRBJ1-4,TRBD1,TRBV7-9,.,TGTGCCAGCAGCAGACAGGGGGCGAATGAAAAACTGTTTTTT,CASSRQGANEKLFF
TRBJ1-4,.,TRBV21-1,.,TGTGCCAGAACAAATTATGGGCAGGAAAAACTGTTTTTT,CARTNYGQEKLFF
TRBJ1-2,.,TRBV10-2,.,TGCGCCACCACCTCGGCTCATCTCTATGGCTACACCTTC,CATTSAHLYGYTF
TRBJ1-5,.,TRBV18,few,TGTGCCAGCTCATTGGGCACCAATCAGCCCCAGCATTTT,CASSLGTNQPQHF
TRBJ1-3,.,TRBV5-1,.,TGCGCCAGCAGCCCCGCGGGGGACTGGGGAAACACCATATATTTT,CASSPAGDWGNTIYF
TRBJ1-2,.,TRBV7-2,.,TGTGCCAGCAGCACCTGGAACAGGAATGGCTACACCTTC,CASSTWNRNGYTF
TRBJ2-7,.,TRBV11-2,.,TGTGCCAGCAGCTTCCGCAGGGTCTACGAGCAGTACTTC,CASSFRRVYEQYF
TRBJ2-5,TRBD2,TRBV6-5,.,TGTGCCAGCAGTTATAGCGGGGGGCTCCAAGAGACCCAGTACTTC,CASSYSGGLQETQYF
TRBJ2-3,.,TRBV28,.,TGTGCCAGCAGTTTTGCGCCCGGGGAGGGGGCAGATACGCAGTATTTT,CASSFAPGEGADTQYF
TRBJ2-7,TRBD1,TRBV6-1,few,TGTGCCAGCAAACGGGACAGGGCGGGTGGCGAGCAGTACTTC,CASKRDRAGGEQYF
TRBJ1-1,.,TRBV6-5,.,TGTGCCAGCACCCCCAGGACTGCGGACACTGAAGCTTTCTTT,CASTPRTADTEAFF
TRBJ1-5,.,TRBV7-3,.,TGTGCCAGCAGCTTAGGGGCACAATATAGCAATCAGCCCCAGCATTTT,CASSLGAQYSNQPQHF
TRBJ1-3,.,TRBV9,.,TGTGCCAGCAGCGCGGACTCTGGAAACACCATATATTTT,CASSADSGNTIYF
TRBJ1-3,.,TRBV6-6,once,TGTGCCAGCAGTTACTCGATGGGGGCAAACGGAAACACCATATATTTT,CASSYSMGANGNTIYF
TRBJ2-1,.,TRBV2,.,TGTGCCAGCAGTGAAAAATATGCTAGCGATGAGCAGTTCTTC,CASSEKYASDEQFF
TRBJ1-2,.,TRBV5-1,few,TGCGCCAGCAGCTTGGTGTTAGGGGAGAGCGATGGCTACACCTTC,CASSLVLGESDGYTF
TRBJ1-2,TRBD1,TRBV7-6,.,TGTGCCAGCAGCTTAGGACAGGGGGCGTCCGGTGGCTACACCTTC,CASSLGQGASGGYTF
TRBJ2-7,.,TRBV14,.,TGTGCCAGCAGCCAAGATCAGTTAGTCTACGAGCAGTACTTC,CASSQDQLVYEQYF
TRBJ1-2,.,TRBV4-1,.,TGCGCCAGCGGTGAACGGAAAAACTATGGCTACACCTTC,CASGERKNYGYTF
TRBJ2-5,.,TRBV13,.,TGTGCCAGCAGCTTATTAGTAGGGGAGACCCAAGAGACCCAGTACTTC,CASSLLVGETQETQYF
TRBJ1-2,.,TRBV20-1,.,TGCAGTGCTTACCAGGGTTATGGCTACACCTTC,CSAYQGYGYTF
TRBJ1-6,.,TRBV11-2,.,TGTGCCAGCAGCTCAAGACGGGACTCACCCCTCCACTTT,CASSSRRDSPLHF
TRBJ2-3,.,TRBV7-9,.,TGTGCCAGCAGCAGGATCGGACAGTACACAGATACGCAGTATTTT,CASSRIGQYTDTQYF
TRBJ1-6,TRBD1,TRBV13,once,TGTGCCAGCAGCTCTATCAGGGGGCAAATAGGAAGGTCACCCCTCCACTTT,CASSSIRGQIGRSPLHF
TRBJ2-1,TRBD2,TRBV19,.,TGTGCCAGTAGTATAGGGCGGGGGGGCCTCCACAATGAGCAGTTCTTC,CASSIGRGGLHNEQFF
TRBJ2-7,TRBD1,TRBV5-4,.,TGTGCCAGCAGCTTGGCCAGGTATGGGGCAGGGGGATCCTACGAGCAGTACTTC,CASSLARYGAGGSYEQYF
TRBJ2-3,.,TRBV7-9,.,TGTGCCAGCAGCTCCACGGATCCCACAGATACGCAGTATTTT,CASSSTDPTDTQYF
TRBJ2-5,.,TRBV9,.,TGTGCCAGCAGCTCCCGGGACCCCGATGGGACCCAGTACTTC,CASSSRDPDGTQYF
TRBJ2-2,TRBD1,TRBV4-1,.,TGCGCCAGCAGCCTCCCGATGGGGACAGGGAACACCGGGGAGCTGTTTTTT,CASSLPMGTGNTGELFF
TRBJ2-2,TRBD1,TRBV6-5,.,TGTGCCAGCAGTTCTCCCGGGACAGGGTTTCACGGGGAGCTGTTTTTT,CASSSPGTGFHGELFF
TRBJ2-5,.,TRBV2,.,TGTGCCAGCAGTGGGGGTGGAGCATCAGAGACCCAGTACTTC,CASSGGGASETQYF
TRBJ1-6,.,TRBV6-1,.,TGTGCCAGCAGTGAGAGTATTCACTATAATTCACCCCTCCACTTT,CASSESIHYNSPLHF